The 2 T cell receptor beta chains reported below all come from one sample, sequenced in a study of blood T cell repertoires in COVID-19. The repertoire was sequenced with immunoSEQ multiplex PCR; TCRdb's copy has only in-frame clones and lacks some. The repertoire holds 100,000 to 150,000 clones, with roughly 83% as singletons. The sample taken for sequencing was peripheral blood. The receptors were gathered from a man aged 35-49 years with active or convalescent COVID-19.

The chain carries TRBV7-3 and TRBJ2-2; 11 nucleotides align to TRBD1. This CDR3 is built from 15 residues. Germline V gene sequence: CDR1 SGHTA, CDR2 FQGTGA. V gave up 2 bases and J gave up 6 bases; unmatched junction bases: 2. The CDR3 region is CASSLLGQGAGELFF. The CDR3, as DNA: TGTGCCAGCAGCTTATTGGGACAGGGGGCCGGGGAGCTGTTTTTT.

The chain combines TRBV30 with TRBJ1-3, with a weak D call TRBD1 (5 bases). CDR3 length: 13 amino acids. The V end lost 4 bases, the J end lost 5 bases, and 12 bases lay between the germline ends. Per the germline V gene, CDR1 is GTSNPN and CDR2 is SVGIG (reference sequence). CDR3 sequence: CAWNAGDRNTIYF. DNA for the CDR3: TGTGCCTGGAATGCGGGGGACCGAAACACCATATATTTT.